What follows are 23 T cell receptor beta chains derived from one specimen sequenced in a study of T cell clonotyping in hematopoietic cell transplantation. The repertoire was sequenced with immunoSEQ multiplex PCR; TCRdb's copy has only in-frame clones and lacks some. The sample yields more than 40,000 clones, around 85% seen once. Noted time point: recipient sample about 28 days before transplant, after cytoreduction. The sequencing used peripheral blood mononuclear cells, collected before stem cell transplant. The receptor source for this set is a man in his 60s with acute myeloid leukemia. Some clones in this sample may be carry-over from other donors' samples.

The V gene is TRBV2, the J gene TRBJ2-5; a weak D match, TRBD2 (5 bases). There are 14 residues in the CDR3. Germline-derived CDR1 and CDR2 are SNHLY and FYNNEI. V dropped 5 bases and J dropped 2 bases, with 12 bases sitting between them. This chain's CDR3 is CASSPPPGQETQYF. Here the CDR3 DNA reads TGTGCCAGCAGTCCCCCCCCGGGACAAGAGACCCAGTACTTC. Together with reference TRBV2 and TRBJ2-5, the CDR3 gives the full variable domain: EPEVTQTPSHQVTQMGQEVILRCVPISNHLYFYWYRQILGQKVEFLVSFYNNEISEKSEIFDDQFSVERPDGSNFTLKIRSTKLEDSAMYFCASSPPPGQETQYFGPGTRLLVL.

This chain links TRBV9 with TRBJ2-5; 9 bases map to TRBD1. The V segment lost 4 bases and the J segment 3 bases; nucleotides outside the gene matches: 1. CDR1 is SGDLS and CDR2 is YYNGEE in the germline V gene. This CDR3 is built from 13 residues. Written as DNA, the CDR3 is TGTGCCAGCAGCTGGACAGGGGAAGAGACCCAGTACTTC. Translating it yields CASSWTGEETQYF.

The DNA of the CDR3 is TGTGCCAGCAGCTTAGATGGCAATGAGCAGTTCTTC. Its protein is CASSLDGNEQFF. V usage is TRBV11-2 and J usage is TRBJ2-1, with D unresolved. The V gene lost 0 bases and the J gene lost 6 bases, with 3 bases spanning the gap. Germline CDR1 reads SGHAT; CDR2 reads FQNNGV. The CDR3 extends over 12 amino acids.

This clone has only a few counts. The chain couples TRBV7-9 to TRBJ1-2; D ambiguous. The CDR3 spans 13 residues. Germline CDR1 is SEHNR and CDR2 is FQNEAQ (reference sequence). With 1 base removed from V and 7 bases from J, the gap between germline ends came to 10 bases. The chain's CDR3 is CASSLEAVVGYTF. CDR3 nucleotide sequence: TGTGCCAGCAGCTTAGAGGCAGTCGTTGGCTACACCTTC.

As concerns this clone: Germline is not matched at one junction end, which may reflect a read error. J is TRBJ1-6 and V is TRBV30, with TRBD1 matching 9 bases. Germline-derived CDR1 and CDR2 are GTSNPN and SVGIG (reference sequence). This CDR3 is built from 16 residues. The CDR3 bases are TGTGCCCGGAGCTCCAAGGGACAGGGACGTAATTCACCCCTCCACTTT. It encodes CARSSKGQGRNSPLHF.

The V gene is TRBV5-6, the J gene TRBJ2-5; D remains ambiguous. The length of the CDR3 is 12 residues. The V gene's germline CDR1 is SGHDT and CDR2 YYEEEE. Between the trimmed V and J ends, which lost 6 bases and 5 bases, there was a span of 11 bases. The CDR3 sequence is CASTNLGETQYF. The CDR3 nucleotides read TGTGCCAGCACCAACTTGGGGGAGACCCAGTACTTC.

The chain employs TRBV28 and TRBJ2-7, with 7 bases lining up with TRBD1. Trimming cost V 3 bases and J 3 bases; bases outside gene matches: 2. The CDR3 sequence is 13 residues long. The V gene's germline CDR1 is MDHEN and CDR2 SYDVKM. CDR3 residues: CASSLTGNYEQYF. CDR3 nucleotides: TGTGCCAGCAGTTTGACAGGGAACTACGAGCAGTACTTC.

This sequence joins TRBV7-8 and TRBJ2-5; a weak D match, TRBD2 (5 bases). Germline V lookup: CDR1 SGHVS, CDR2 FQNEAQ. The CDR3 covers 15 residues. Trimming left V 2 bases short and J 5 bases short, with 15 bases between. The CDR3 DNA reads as TGTGCCAGCAGCTTATCCGGGGTTGATACGGAGACCCAGTACTTC. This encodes CASSLSGVDTETQYF.

This CDR3 is CASARVAADYEQYF. The DNA of the CDR3 is TGTGCCAGCGCCAGGGTGGCCGCCGACTACGAGCAGTACTTC. The chain couples TRBV19 to TRBJ2-7, with D perhaps TRBD1 (5 bases). V shed 9 bases and J shed 3 bases, with 18 bases lying between them. The CDR3 has 14 residues. Germline loops: CDR1 LNHDA, CDR2 SQIVND (reference sequence).

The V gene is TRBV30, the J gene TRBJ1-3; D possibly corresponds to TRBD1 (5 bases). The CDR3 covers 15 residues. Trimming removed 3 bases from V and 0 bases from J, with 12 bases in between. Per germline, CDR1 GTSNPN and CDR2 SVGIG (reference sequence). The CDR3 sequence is CAWRPTAPSGNTIYF. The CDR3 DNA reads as TGTGCCTGGAGGCCGACAGCACCCTCTGGAAACACCATATATTTT.

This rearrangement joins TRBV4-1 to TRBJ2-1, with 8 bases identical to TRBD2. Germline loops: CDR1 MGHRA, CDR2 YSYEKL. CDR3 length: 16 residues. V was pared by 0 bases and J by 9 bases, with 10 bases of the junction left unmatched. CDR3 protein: CASSQEFGTRITEQFF. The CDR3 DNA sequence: TGCGCCAGCAGCCAAGAATTTGGGACTAGAATCACTGAGCAGTTCTTC.

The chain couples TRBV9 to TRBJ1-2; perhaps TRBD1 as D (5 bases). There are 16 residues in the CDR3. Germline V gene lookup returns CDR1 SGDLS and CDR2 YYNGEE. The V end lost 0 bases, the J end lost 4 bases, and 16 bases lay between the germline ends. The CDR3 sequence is CASSVGRSGTLYGYTF. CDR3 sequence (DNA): TGTGCCAGCAGCGTAGGCCGAAGCGGGACTCTCTATGGCTACACCTTC.

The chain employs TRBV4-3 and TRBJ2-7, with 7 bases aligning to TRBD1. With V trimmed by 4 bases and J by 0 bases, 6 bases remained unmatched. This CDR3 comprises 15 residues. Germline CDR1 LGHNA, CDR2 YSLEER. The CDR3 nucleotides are TGCGCCAGCAGCCGAAACCGGGACAGCTCCTACGAGCAGTACTTC. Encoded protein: CASSRNRDSSYEQYF.

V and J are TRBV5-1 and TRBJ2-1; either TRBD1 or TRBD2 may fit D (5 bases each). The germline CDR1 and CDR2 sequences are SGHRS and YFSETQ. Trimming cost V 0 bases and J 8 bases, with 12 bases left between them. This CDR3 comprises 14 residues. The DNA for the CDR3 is TGCGCCAGCAGCTTGGCCGGGGCTGTTCATGAGCAGTTCTTC. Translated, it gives CASSLAGAVHEQFF.

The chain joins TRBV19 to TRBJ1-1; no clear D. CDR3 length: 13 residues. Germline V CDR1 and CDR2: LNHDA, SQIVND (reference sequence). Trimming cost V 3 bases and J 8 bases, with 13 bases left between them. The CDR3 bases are TGTGCCAGTAGTATCCGGGGTATAACCGAAGCTTTCTTT. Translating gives CASSIRGITEAFF.

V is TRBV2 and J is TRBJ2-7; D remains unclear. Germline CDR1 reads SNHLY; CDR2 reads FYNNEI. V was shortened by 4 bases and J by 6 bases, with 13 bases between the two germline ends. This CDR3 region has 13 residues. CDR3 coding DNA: TGTGCCAGCAGTGTCGGTCCTGACGGCGAGCAGTACTTC. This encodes CASSVGPDGEQYF.

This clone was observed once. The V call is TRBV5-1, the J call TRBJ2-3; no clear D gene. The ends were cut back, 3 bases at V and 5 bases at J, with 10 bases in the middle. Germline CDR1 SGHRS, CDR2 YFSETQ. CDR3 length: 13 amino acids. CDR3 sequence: CASSSGPQDTQYF. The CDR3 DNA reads TGCGCCAGCAGCTCCGGACCACAAGATACGCAGTATTTT.

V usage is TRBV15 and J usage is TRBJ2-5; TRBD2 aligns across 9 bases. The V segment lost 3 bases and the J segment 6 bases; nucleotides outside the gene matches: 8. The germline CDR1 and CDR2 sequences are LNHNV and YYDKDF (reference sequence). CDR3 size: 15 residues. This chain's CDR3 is CATSRGDSGGKTQYF. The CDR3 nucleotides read TGTGCCACCAGCAGGGGAGATAGCGGGGGAAAGACCCAGTACTTC.

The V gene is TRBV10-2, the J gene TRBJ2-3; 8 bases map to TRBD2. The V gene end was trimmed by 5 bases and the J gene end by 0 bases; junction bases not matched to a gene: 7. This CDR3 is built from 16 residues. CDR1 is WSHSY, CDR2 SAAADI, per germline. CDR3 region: CASSQLAALSTDTQYF. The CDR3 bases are TGCGCCAGCAGTCAACTAGCGGCGCTTAGCACAGATACGCAGTATTTT.

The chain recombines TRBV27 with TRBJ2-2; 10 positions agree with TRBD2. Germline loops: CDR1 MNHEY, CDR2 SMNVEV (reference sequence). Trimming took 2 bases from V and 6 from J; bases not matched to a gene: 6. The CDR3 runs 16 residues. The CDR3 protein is CASSLIAGGAAGELFF. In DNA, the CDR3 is TGTGCCAGCAGTTTAATAGCGGGGGGCGCAGCCGGGGAGCTGTTTTTT.

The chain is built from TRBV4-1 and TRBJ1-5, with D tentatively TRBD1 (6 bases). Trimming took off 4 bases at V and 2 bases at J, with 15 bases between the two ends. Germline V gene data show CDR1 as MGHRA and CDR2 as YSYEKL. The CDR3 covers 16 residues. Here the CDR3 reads CASSPPAGEGNQPQHF. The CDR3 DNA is TGCGCCAGCAGCCCCCCCGCAGGGGAAGGCAATCAGCCCCAGCATTTT.

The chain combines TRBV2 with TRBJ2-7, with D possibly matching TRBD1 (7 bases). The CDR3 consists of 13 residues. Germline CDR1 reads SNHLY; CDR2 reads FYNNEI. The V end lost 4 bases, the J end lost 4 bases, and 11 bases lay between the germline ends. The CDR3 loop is CASSVQGGYEQYF. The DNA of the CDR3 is TGTGCCAGCAGTGTTCAGGGGGGATACGAGCAGTACTTC.

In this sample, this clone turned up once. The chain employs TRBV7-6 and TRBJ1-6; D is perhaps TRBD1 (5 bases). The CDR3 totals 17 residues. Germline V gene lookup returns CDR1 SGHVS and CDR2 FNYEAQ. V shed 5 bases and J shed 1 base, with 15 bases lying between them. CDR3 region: CASSPTGGRSYNSPLHF. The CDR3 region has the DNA TGTGCCAGCAGCCCTACCGGGGGACGTTCCTATAATTCACCCCTCCACTTT.